A selection of T cell receptor beta chains follows, all from one sample in a study of cytomegalovirus exposure and HLA in healthy donors. Produced via immunoSEQ multiplex PCR; TCRdb's table is partial and in-frame only. The data hold around 97,000 clones, with 76% observed a single time. The sample was PBMCs. Every receptor here comes from a woman in her late teens or twenties in good health and CMV-seropositive. Both conserved end residues are part of each CDR3. The order of the fields is V gene, clone size, J gene, D gene, CDR3 DNA, CDR3 protein. D genes are given only for firm matches. Expanded clones are given a class, and other clones once, few, many or no size at all.

v_call: TRBV7-9
clone_size: -
j_call: TRBJ1-6
d_call: TRBD1
cdr3_nt: TGTGCCAGCAGCTACGACCCAGGGGGGAGACCCCTCCACTTT
cdr3_aa: CASSYDPGGRPLHF

v_call: TRBV18
clone_size: -
j_call: TRBJ2-7
d_call: -
cdr3_nt: TGTGCCAGCTCACCTCGGAGCGAGCAGTACTTC
cdr3_aa: CASSPRSEQYF

v_call: TRBV5-4
clone_size: -
j_call: TRBJ2-1
d_call: TRBD2
cdr3_nt: TGTGCCAGCAGCGGTGGGGGACTAGCTGGGTACAATGAGCAGTTCTTC
cdr3_aa: CASSGGGLAGYNEQFF

v_call: TRBV5-6
clone_size: -
j_call: TRBJ2-5
d_call: -
cdr3_nt: TGTGCCAGCAGCTTACGGGGGGCACTGGAGACCCAGTACTTC
cdr3_aa: CASSLRGALETQYF

v_call: TRBV6-1
clone_size: few
j_call: TRBJ1-1
d_call: -
cdr3_nt: TGTGCCAGCAGTGGAAACAGGAACACTGAAGCTTTCTTT
cdr3_aa: CASSGNRNTEAFF

v_call: TRBV19
clone_size: -
j_call: TRBJ2-7
d_call: TRBD1
cdr3_nt: TGTGCCAGTAGTGCCAAGGACAGGGGACCCTACGAGCAGTACTTC
cdr3_aa: CASSAKDRGPYEQYF

v_call: TRBV19
clone_size: -
j_call: TRBJ1-1
d_call: TRBD1
cdr3_nt: TGTGCCAGTATTAGCCTTTTGACAGGGCTAAACACTGAAGCTTTCTTT
cdr3_aa: CASISLLTGLNTEAFF

v_call: TRBV2
clone_size: -
j_call: TRBJ2-7
d_call: TRBD1
cdr3_nt: TGTGCCAGCAGTGCAGGACAGGAGGTCTCGGTAGGACGCGAGCAGTACTTC
cdr3_aa: CASSAGQEVSVGREQYF

v_call: TRBV7-6
clone_size: once
j_call: TRBJ2-1
d_call: -
cdr3_nt: TGTGCCAGCAGCTTAGCTATCCCCTACAATGAGCAGTTCTTC
cdr3_aa: CASSLAIPYNEQFF

v_call: TRBV2
clone_size: -
j_call: TRBJ2-5
d_call: -
cdr3_nt: TGTGCCAGCGGTCGGGTCCGGGAGACCCAGTACTTC
cdr3_aa: CASGRVRETQYF

v_call: TRBV6-1
clone_size: -
j_call: TRBJ2-1
d_call: TRBD1
cdr3_nt: TGTGCCAGCAGTGGAAGACAGGGCTCGTCCTACAATGAGCAGTTCTTC
cdr3_aa: CASSGRQGSSYNEQFF

v_call: TRBV7-9
clone_size: -
j_call: TRBJ1-2
d_call: TRBD1
cdr3_nt: TGTGCCAGCAGCTTAGGGGGGAAGGGGGCTTCAATCTATGGCTACACCTTC
cdr3_aa: CASSLGGKGASIYGYTF

v_call: TRBV10-2
clone_size: -
j_call: TRBJ2-5
d_call: -
cdr3_nt: TGCGCCAGCAGCTCAAGGGGGGGTCGTCCCCTCTGGGCCCGGGAGACCCAGTACTTC
cdr3_aa: CASSSRGGRPLWARETQYF

v_call: TRBV4-1
clone_size: -
j_call: TRBJ1-2
d_call: TRBD1
cdr3_nt: TGCGCCAGCAGCCAACTACAGGGGACTAGGTATGGCTACACCTTC
cdr3_aa: CASSQLQGTRYGYTF

v_call: TRBV28
clone_size: -
j_call: TRBJ2-7
d_call: TRBD1
cdr3_nt: TGTGCCAGCACTCCCTCCCGCGGGTCCCGGGACAGGGTATCCTACGAGCAGTACTTC
cdr3_aa: CASTPSRGSRDRVSYEQYF

v_call: TRBV5-4
clone_size: few
j_call: TRBJ2-7
d_call: -
cdr3_nt: TGTGCCAGCAGCTCAGGATCAGAGCAGTACTTC
cdr3_aa: CASSSGSEQYF

v_call: TRBV5-5
clone_size: -
j_call: TRBJ2-6
d_call: -
cdr3_nt: TGTGCCAGCAGCCTTAACCGGAACCTCGCAGGCCCAACTGGGGCCAACGTCCTGACTTTC
cdr3_aa: CASSLNRNLAGPTGANVLTF

v_call: TRBV30
clone_size: -
j_call: TRBJ1-4
d_call: -
cdr3_nt: TGTGCCTGGAGTGTACCAGGGTCGGGTGAAAAACTGTTTTTT
cdr3_aa: CAWSVPGSGEKLFF

v_call: TRBV2
clone_size: -
j_call: TRBJ2-7
d_call: -
cdr3_nt: TGTGCCAGCAGGCCCATCTACGAGCAGTACTTC
cdr3_aa: CASRPIYEQYF

v_call: TRBV5-6
clone_size: -
j_call: TRBJ2-2
d_call: TRBD1
cdr3_nt: TGTGCCAGCACTTCCGGGACAGGAGGCACCGGGGAGCTGTTTTTT
cdr3_aa: CASTSGTGGTGELFF

v_call: TRBV27
clone_size: -
j_call: TRBJ1-2
d_call: -
cdr3_nt: TGTGCCAGCAGTACCGCTGGGAGGCCCACTAACTATGGCTACACCTTC
cdr3_aa: CASSTAGRPTNYGYTF

v_call: TRBV18
clone_size: -
j_call: TRBJ1-1
d_call: -
cdr3_nt: TGTGCCAGCTCACCAGCGGGCGGCACTGAAGCTTTCTTT
cdr3_aa: CASSPAGGTEAFF

v_call: TRBV6-5
clone_size: -
j_call: TRBJ1-2
d_call: TRBD1
cdr3_nt: TGTGCCAGCAGTTACTCCCCCACAGGGGGCTATGGCTACACCTTC
cdr3_aa: CASSYSPTGGYGYTF

v_call: TRBV5-1
clone_size: -
j_call: TRBJ2-1
d_call: TRBD1
cdr3_nt: TGCGCCAGCAGTTCCTTCCGGGACAGGGGATGGGGTGAGCAGTTCTTC
cdr3_aa: CASSSFRDRGWGEQFF

v_call: TRBV19
clone_size: -
j_call: TRBJ1-2
d_call: -
cdr3_nt: TGTGCCAGTAATCAACAGAACTATGGCTACACCTTC
cdr3_aa: CASNQQNYGYTF

v_call: TRBV5-1
clone_size: -
j_call: TRBJ1-2
d_call: -
cdr3_nt: TGCGCCAGCAGCTTGACAGGTTATGGCTACACCTTC
cdr3_aa: CASSLTGYGYTF

v_call: TRBV5-5
clone_size: few
j_call: TRBJ2-7
d_call: TRBD2
cdr3_nt: TGTGCCAGCAACCTGGGGGGGTCCTACGAGCAGTACTTC
cdr3_aa: CASNLGGSYEQYF

v_call: TRBV27
clone_size: -
j_call: TRBJ1-2
d_call: TRBD1
cdr3_nt: TGTGCCAGCAGTTCGGGGGGACAGGGCTATGGCTACACCTTC
cdr3_aa: CASSSGGQGYGYTF

v_call: TRBV5-1
clone_size: -
j_call: TRBJ1-1
d_call: TRBD1
cdr3_nt: TGCGCCAGCAGCTTCGGACAGGGAGGGGGAACTGAAGCTTTCTTT
cdr3_aa: CASSFGQGGGTEAFF

v_call: TRBV10-3
clone_size: -
j_call: TRBJ2-2
d_call: TRBD2
cdr3_nt: TGTGCCATCAGTGTGGCAGCGGGGGGCACCGGGGAGCTGTTTTTT
cdr3_aa: CAISVAAGGTGELFF

v_call: TRBV2
clone_size: -
j_call: TRBJ2-7
d_call: -
cdr3_nt: TGTGCCAGCAGTCCCCGGCGGGCAGGGGCGTACGAGCAGTACTTC
cdr3_aa: CASSPRRAGAYEQYF

v_call: TRBV5-1
clone_size: few
j_call: TRBJ1-3
d_call: -
cdr3_nt: TGCGCCAGCAGCTCCGACAGACCCTCTGGAAACACCATATATTTT
cdr3_aa: CASSSDRPSGNTIYF

v_call: TRBV20-1
clone_size: few
j_call: TRBJ1-2
d_call: -
cdr3_nt: TGCAGTGCTACGGGGTTCAATGGCTACACCTTC
cdr3_aa: CSATGFNGYTF

v_call: TRBV7-3
clone_size: once
j_call: TRBJ2-1
d_call: TRBD1
cdr3_nt: TGTGCCAGCAGCTCCAGCGGCCCGACAGGGGTCTTCGTCTTC
cdr3_aa: CASSSSGPTGVFVF

v_call: TRBV27
clone_size: -
j_call: TRBJ1-5
d_call: -
cdr3_nt: TGTGCCAGCAGTGACTTTGGCAATCAGCCCCAGCATTTT
cdr3_aa: CASSDFGNQPQHF

v_call: TRBV18
clone_size: few
j_call: TRBJ1-1
d_call: -
cdr3_nt: TGTGCCAGCTCCTTCAACCACAGATCAGGGGACACTGAAGCTTTCTTT
cdr3_aa: CASSFNHRSGDTEAFF

v_call: TRBV6-5
clone_size: -
j_call: TRBJ2-1
d_call: TRBD2
cdr3_nt: TGTGCCAGCAGTTACGCCCGGACTAGCGGGGGAACCCTCCAGTTCTTC
cdr3_aa: CASSYARTSGGTLQFF

v_call: TRBV5-4
clone_size: -
j_call: TRBJ2-2
d_call: TRBD2
cdr3_nt: TGTGCCAGCAGCTTGGTCGGGAGGCCCGACACCGGGGAGCTGTTTTTT
cdr3_aa: CASSLVGRPDTGELFF

v_call: TRBV7-9
clone_size: -
j_call: TRBJ2-1
d_call: TRBD2
cdr3_nt: TGTGCCAGCAGAGGGGGGACTAGCGGCCTACCTCGAGGCTACAATGAGCAGTTCTTC
cdr3_aa: CASRGGTSGLPRGYNEQFF

v_call: TRBV9
clone_size: -
j_call: TRBJ2-7
d_call: -
cdr3_nt: TGTGCCAGCAGCGTAGCTCTGGGGGCTAGGGACTACGAGCAGTACTTC
cdr3_aa: CASSVALGARDYEQYF

v_call: TRBV4-1
clone_size: once
j_call: TRBJ2-4
d_call: TRBD2
cdr3_nt: TGCGCCAGCAGCGCCTGGGGGGAGGGCAAAAACATTCAGTACTTC
cdr3_aa: CASSAWGEGKNIQYF

v_call: TRBV7-2
clone_size: few
j_call: TRBJ1-6
d_call: -
cdr3_nt: TGTGCCAGCAGCCCAACAGGGAGCTCCTATAATTCACCCCTCCACTTT
cdr3_aa: CASSPTGSSYNSPLHF

v_call: TRBV12-5
clone_size: -
j_call: TRBJ2-1
d_call: -
cdr3_nt: TGTGCTAGTGGCTTACTTAATGAGCAGTTCTTC
cdr3_aa: CASGLLNEQFF

v_call: TRBV11-2
clone_size: -
j_call: TRBJ1-1
d_call: -
cdr3_nt: TGTGCCAGCAGCCTAGTGGTCAGGGTGAAAACTGAAGCTTTCTTT
cdr3_aa: CASSLVVRVKTEAFF

v_call: TRBV6-4
clone_size: once
j_call: TRBJ2-3
d_call: -
cdr3_nt: TGTGCCAGCAGTGACAGGGGCTACAGCACAGATACGCAGTATTTT
cdr3_aa: CASSDRGYSTDTQYF

v_call: TRBV5-4
clone_size: -
j_call: TRBJ2-5
d_call: -
cdr3_nt: TGTGCCAGCAGCCCAGGGACAACCAAAGAGACCCAGTACTTC
cdr3_aa: CASSPGTTKETQYF

v_call: TRBV11-2
clone_size: -
j_call: TRBJ2-3
d_call: TRBD2
cdr3_nt: TGTGCCAGCAGCTTTAGGCTAGCGGGGGGGTCAGATACGCAGTATTTT
cdr3_aa: CASSFRLAGGSDTQYF

v_call: TRBV9
clone_size: -
j_call: TRBJ2-3
d_call: -
cdr3_nt: TGTGCCAGCACTAGCAGCACAGATACGCAGTATTTT
cdr3_aa: CASTSSTDTQYF